These T cell receptor beta chains were read from a single sample in a study of T cell responses to AZD1222 COVID-19 vaccine. Some clones are missing from TCRdb's copy, which holds only in-frame ones; the method was immunoSEQ multiplex PCR. The table has 140,000 to 150,000 clones, about 93% seen once; the top ten hold about 9.1%. The material sequenced was peripheral blood, taken on day 0 of AZD1222 vaccination. These receptors were taken from an adult in good health. Both conserved end residues are part of each CDR3. Fields, in order: clone size, J gene, V gene, D gene, CDR3 protein, CDR3 DNA. The D gene is left open where the match is weak. Rows give clone size only sometimes, using once, few, many, or a class for an expanded clone.

>.|TRBJ1-2|TRBV30|TRBD1
CAWSVGTGSSYGYTF
TGTGCCTGGAGTGTTGGGACAGGGAGTTCCTATGGCTACACCTTC
>.|TRBJ2-5|TRBV27|.
CASGAFFDGTLGYEETQYF
TGTGCCAGCGGTGCTTTTTTCGATGGAACCCTAGGGTACGAGGAGACCCAGTACTTC
>.|TRBJ1-3|TRBV4-2|.
CASSQDLGAGYFSGNTIYF
TGTGCCAGCAGCCAAGATCTGGGGGCCGGGTATTTTTCTGGAAACACCATATATTTT
>.|TRBJ1-5|TRBV7-8|TRBD1
CASSLEASGQEVYQPQHF
TGTGCCAGCAGCTTAGAGGCCTCGGGACAGGAGGTATATCAGCCCCAGCATTTT
>.|TRBJ1-2|TRBV15|.
CATSRAAQPAYGYTF
TGTGCCACCAGCAGAGCCGCGCAACCCGCCTATGGCTACACCTTC
>once|TRBJ1-2|TRBV5-1|.
CASSFMPDYGYTF
TGCGCCAGCAGCTTCATGCCAGACTATGGCTACACCTTC
>.|TRBJ1-3|TRBV6-1|.
CASSETGFSIYF
TGTGCCAGCAGTGAGACCGGATTTTCCATATATTTT
>.|TRBJ1-2|TRBV5-6|.
CASSSGPGYTF
TGTGCCAGCAGCTCAGGGCCCGGCTACACCTTC
>few|TRBJ1-2|TRBV6-1|TRBD1
CASSEVGQGHGYTF
TGTGCCAGCAGTGAAGTAGGACAGGGACATGGCTACACCTTC
>.|TRBJ1-2|TRBV18|.
CASSSKQGRGYTF
TGTGCCAGCTCTTCTAAGCAGGGGCGAGGCTACACCTTC
>.|TRBJ2-5|TRBV30|.
CAWSWNRRETQYF
TGTGCCTGGAGTTGGAACAGGAGAGAGACCCAGTACTTC
>.|TRBJ2-2|TRBV10-1|.
CARDPGHQNTGELFF
TGCGCCAGGGACCCGGGACATCAGAACACCGGGGAGCTGTTTTTT
>.|TRBJ1-2|TRBV4-2|TRBD1
CASSQEPDRRDHYGYTF
TGTGCCAGCAGCCAAGAACCGGACAGGCGGGACCACTATGGCTACACCTTC
>.|TRBJ2-7|TRBV5-6|TRBD2
CASSRLAGYEQYF
TGTGCCAGCAGCCGACTAGCGGGCTACGAGCAGTACTTC
>.|TRBJ1-2|TRBV21-1|.
CASSKISRTGESYGYTF
TGTGCCAGCAGCAAGATCAGCCGGACAGGGGAATCCTATGGCTACACCTTC
>.|TRBJ1-3|TRBV10-1|TRBD1
CASRTGQGLQSGNTIYF
TGCGCCAGCCGAACCGGACAGGGACTCCAATCTGGAAACACCATATATTTT
>.|TRBJ2-2|TRBV5-1|.
CASSLSANTGELFF
TGCGCCAGCAGCTTGTCAGCGAACACCGGGGAGCTGTTTTTT
>.|TRBJ1-1|TRBV6-5|TRBD1
CASSYSPGGTEAFF
TGTGCCAGCAGTTACTCACCAGGGGGAACTGAAGCTTTCTTT
>.|TRBJ1-2|TRBV12-3/TRBV12-4|.
CASSLGGNGYTF
TGTGCCAGCAGTTTGGGTGGGAATGGCTACACCTTC
>.|TRBJ1-1|TRBV2|.
CASRSRRWENTEAFF
TGTGCCTCGCGCTCTCGACGGTGGGAGAACACTGAAGCTTTCTTT
>.|TRBJ2-1|TRBV4-1|.
CASSQVGQSSYNEQFF
TGCGCCAGCAGCCAAGTCGGTCAAAGCTCCTACAATGAGCAGTTCTTC
>.|TRBJ1-6|TRBV5-6|.
CASSPSWSSPLHF
TGTGCCAGCAGCCCCTCTTGGAGCTCACCCCTCCACTTT
>.|TRBJ1-3|TRBV3-1/TRBV3-2|.
CASSQDVGNTIYF
TGTGCCAGCAGCCAAGACGTCGGAAACACCATATATTTT
>once|TRBJ2-7|TRBV5-5|.
CASSFVAQTSYEQYF
TGTGCCAGCAGCTTCGTAGCACAGACCAGCTACGAGCAGTACTTC
>once|TRBJ2-5|TRBV3-1/TRBV3-2|.
CASSRRDTQETQYF
TGTGCCAGCAGCCGCCGGGACACCCAAGAGACCCAGTACTTC
>.|TRBJ2-1|TRBV2|TRBD2
CASSGRGGFYNEQFF
TGTGCCAGCAGTGGTCGGGGGGGCTTTTACAATGAGCAGTTCTTC
>.|TRBJ1-4|TRBV7-9|TRBD1
CASSSPGQGWEKLFF
TGTGCCAGCAGCTCTCCGGGACAGGGATGGGAAAAACTGTTTTTT
>.|TRBJ1-3|TRBV20-1|.
CSASRGASGNTIYF
TGCAGTGCTAGTAGAGGGGCATCTGGAAACACCATATATTTT
>.|TRBJ1-2|TRBV6-5|.
CASRERVYGYTF
TGTGCCAGCAGGGAGAGGGTTTATGGCTACACCTTC
>.|TRBJ1-5|TRBV7-8|.
CASSAWTSGSQPQHF
TGTGCCAGCAGCGCATGGACTTCGGGGAGTCAGCCCCAGCATTTT
>medium-sized|TRBJ1-3|TRBV7-9|.
CASSLSGNTIYF
TGTGCCAGCAGCTTGTCTGGAAACACCATATATTTT
>.|TRBJ1-1|TRBV29-1|.
CSDLGRRFEAFF
TGCAGCGACCTGGGACGGCGTTTTGAAGCTTTCTTT
>.|TRBJ2-7|TRBV27|TRBD2
CASKLAGLRSGGYEQYF
TGTGCCAGTAAACTAGCGGGGCTCCGTTCCGGTGGCTACGAGCAGTACTTC
>.|TRBJ1-2|TRBV27|TRBD1
CASGDRGSVLGYTF
TGTGCCAGCGGCGACAGGGGCAGCGTTTTGGGCTACACCTTC
>.|TRBJ2-7|TRBV12-3/TRBV12-4|TRBD1
CASSWGQYEQYF
TGTGCCAGCAGTTGGGGACAGTACGAGCAGTACTTC
>.|TRBJ1-6|TRBV13|TRBD1
CASSFYGTGYPPADSPLHF
TGTGCCAGCAGCTTTTACGGGACAGGGTACCCCCCGGCGGATTCACCCCTCCACTTT
>.|TRBJ1-5|TRBV30|.
CAWSLSADQPQHF
TGTGCCTGGAGCCTATCAGCGGATCAGCCCCAGCATTTT
>once|TRBJ1-1|TRBV27|.
CASSLWGTGNTEAFF
TGTGCCAGCAGTTTATGGGGGACTGGGAACACTGAAGCTTTCTTT
>.|TRBJ1-1|TRBV5-1|.
CASSSGDTEAFF
TGCGCCAGCAGCTCCGGGGATACTGAAGCTTTCTTT
>.|TRBJ1-6|TRBV10-3|TRBD1
CAITGDSPSRSPLHF
TGTGCCATCACCGGGGACAGCCCCTCGCGGTCACCCCTCCACTTT
>.|TRBJ1-2|TRBV11-2|.
CASSLGLGDYTF
TGTGCCAGCAGCCTCGGTCTCGGTGACTACACCTTC
>.|TRBJ1-1|TRBV6-2/TRBV6-3|.
CASSTGREANTEAFF
TGTGCCAGCAGTACGGGGCGCGAGGCGAACACTGAAGCTTTCTTT
>.|TRBJ1-4|TRBV29-1|.
CSVEGAGNEKLFF
TGCAGCGTTGAGGGGGCGGGTAATGAAAAACTGTTTTTT
>.|TRBJ1-1|TRBV6-2/TRBV6-3|.
CASSYFGRTGIEAFF
TGTGCCAGCAGTTACTTTGGCAGGACGGGGATTGAAGCTTTCTTT
>.|TRBJ1-3|TRBV30|.
CAWSPNLIANTIYF
TGTGCCTGGAGCCCCAACTTAATTGCAAACACCATATATTTT
>.|TRBJ2-7|TRBV7-6|TRBD2
CASSLGGLPYEQYF
TGTGCCAGCAGCTTAGGGGGACTACCCTACGAGCAGTACTTC
>.|TRBJ2-5|TRBV18|TRBD1
CASSRNRQGSLGEETQYF
TGTGCCAGCTCACGTAATAGACAGGGGAGTTTGGGTGAAGAGACCCAGTACTTC
>.|TRBJ2-3|TRBV7-2|.
CASSLIGHTDTQYF
TGTGCCAGCAGCTTAATTGGGCACACAGATACGCAGTATTTT
>.|TRBJ2-3|TRBV4-2|TRBD2
CASSHGLARPDTQYF
TGTGCCAGCAGCCACGGACTAGCCCGTCCAGATACGCAGTATTTT
>.|TRBJ1-2|TRBV12-3/TRBV12-4|.
CASSLRQGNGYTF
TGTGCCAGCAGTTTAAGGCAGGGTAACGGCTACACCTTC
>.|TRBJ1-2|TRBV7-9|TRBD1
CASSLDAGGGEKYGYTF
TGTGCCAGCAGCTTAGACGCAGGGGGCGGAGAAAAATATGGCTACACCTTC
>once|TRBJ1-2|TRBV10-3|.
CAISGGPEHGYTF
TGTGCCATCAGCGGGGGCCCCGAGCACGGCTACACCTTC
>.|TRBJ1-3|TRBV2|TRBD1
CASRVRDSSGNTIYF
TGTGCCAGCAGGGTGCGGGACAGCTCTGGAAACACCATATATTTT
>.|TRBJ1-1|TRBV11-2|.
CASSFGGPGTEAFF
TGTGCCAGCAGCTTCGGGGGGCCGGGCACTGAAGCTTTCTTT